These 9 T cell receptor beta chains share one sample of origin, sequenced in a study of shared clonotypes between healthy human individuals (TCRdb year 2020). Library prep was done by the immunoSEQ multiplex PCR assay. Held by TCRdb, this immuneACCESS table contains in-frame sequences only and omits some clones. Under half of the omission traces to an unresolved V gene where checked; the cause of the rest is unknown. Recorded for this sample are approximately 510,000 clones; 79% of them occurred a single time. The biggest ten clones account for roughly 13% of the sample. Sequencing was performed on PBMCs. These receptor sequences come from a woman aged 40 to 50 in good health. Some clones in this sample may be carry-over from other donors' samples.

This chain links TRBV25-1 with TRBJ1-1; the match to TRBD1 covers 8 bases. The junction had 9 bases not matched to a gene; V was cut back by 4 bases and J by 8 bases. The CDR3 runs to 14 residues. The germline CDR1 and CDR2 sequences are MGHDK and SYGVNS. The CDR3 loop reads CASSGTGRHAEAFF. In DNA, the CDR3 is TGTGCCAGCAGTGGGACAGGGAGACATGCAGAAGCTTTCTTT.

The chain is built from TRBV5-4 and TRBJ2-1; 9 positions agree with TRBD2. This CDR3 has 14 amino acids. Trimming at V came to 3 bases and at J to 9 bases, leaving 7 bases not matched to a gene. Germline V CDR1 and CDR2: SGHNT, YYREEE (reference sequence). The CDR3 loop is CASSSAGGSREQFF. The CDR3, as DNA: TGTGCCAGCAGCTCAGCGGGAGGTAGCCGTGAGCAGTTCTTC.

The chain joins TRBV30 to TRBJ2-7; D possibly uses TRBD1 or TRBD2 (7 bases each). The CDR3 loop spans 14 amino acids. CDR1 and CDR2 (germline): GTSNPN, SVGIG (reference sequence). V was pared by 2 bases and J by 6 bases, with 17 bases between. CDR3 sequence: CAWSQGGVGFEQYF. The CDR3 coding sequence is TGTGCCTGGAGTCAGGGGGGGGTAGGATTCGAGCAGTACTTC.

This clone showed up just once. The chain combines TRBV21-1 with TRBJ2-2; the table gives TRBD1 as D, unverified against the DNA. TRBV21-1 is designated a pseudogene. This CDR3 contains 15 residues. DNA for the CDR3: TGTGCCAGCAGCCCAGGGTGGGGGAACACCGGGGAGCTGTTTTTT. It translates to CASSPGWGNTGELFF.

The chain employs TRBV7-3 and TRBJ2-5; unclear D gene. This CDR3 is 13 amino acids long. The V gene's germline CDR1 is SGHTA and CDR2 FQGTGA. Trimming took 3 bases from V and 1 from J, leaving 6 bases between them. The CDR3 sequence: CASSFGSQETQYF. CDR3 DNA: TGTGCCAGCAGCTTCGGCAGCCAAGAGACCCAGTACTTC.

The V gene is TRBV9, the J gene TRBJ2-2, with D tentatively TRBD1 or TRBD2 (6 bases each). There are 15 residues in the CDR3. CDR1 is SGDLS and CDR2 is YYNGEE in the germline V gene. V shed 0 bases and J shed 4 bases, with 10 bases lying between them. DNA for the CDR3: TGTGCCAGCAGCGTAGTCGGGGGCATCACCGGGGAGCTGTTTTTT. Encoded protein: CASSVVGGITGELFF.

The chain carries TRBV30 and TRBJ1-1; the match to TRBD1 covers 7 bases. The germline CDR1 and CDR2 sequences are GTSNPN and SVGIG (reference sequence). This CDR3 is 17 amino acids long. Unmatched junction bases numbered 10, after V lost 0 bases and J lost 0 bases. The CDR3 DNA sequence: TGTGCCTGGAGTGTACCCCGACAGGGTGGGATGAACACTGAAGCTTTCTTT. Translated, it gives CAWSVPRQGGMNTEAFF.

J is TRBJ1-2 and V is TRBV25-1; no clear D. The CDR3 has 12 residues. The V gene lost 5 bases and the J gene lost 8 bases, with 12 bases spanning the gap. Germline CDR1 is MGHDK and CDR2 is SYGVNS. The CDR3 loop is CASSWGLEGYTF. The DNA for the CDR3 is TGTGCCAGCAGTTGGGGTTTGGAGGGCTACACCTTC.

The chain carries TRBV19 and TRBJ1-4; D gene unclear. This CDR3 comprises 14 residues. V lost 3 bases, J lost 2 bases, and 7 bases lay in between. CDR1 and CDR2 (germline): LNHDA, SQIVND (reference sequence). CDR3 amino acids: CASSIPGTNEKLFF. CDR3 DNA: TGTGCCAGTAGTATTCCCGGGACTAATGAAAAACTGTTTTTT.